The 15 T cell receptor beta chains presented below share a single source sample, sequenced in a study of blood T cell repertoires in COVID-19. Libraries were prepared by immunoSEQ multiplex PCR; TCRdb keeps only in-frame clonotypes and omits some of them. The data contain more than 150,000 clones, roughly 82% of them singletons. The sequencing sample was made of PBMCs or T cells enriched from blood (not recorded which). Every receptor here comes from a middle-aged man who had recovered from COVID-19.

The chain has TRBV9 and TRBJ2-6; D perhaps matches TRBD1 (5 bases). The V and J ends lost 3 bases and 3 bases respectively, with 7 bases between them. Germline values: CDR1 SGDLS, CDR2 YYNGEE. The length of the CDR3 is 14 residues. CDR3: CASSGQNGANVLTF. CDR3 in DNA: TGTGCCAGCAGCGGACAGAATGGGGCCAACGTCCTGACTTTC.

The chain is built from TRBV9 and TRBJ1-1; TRBD1 matches 7 bases. J was trimmed by 3 bases and V by 0 bases; bases with no gene match: 2. There are 14 residues in the CDR3. Germline CDR1 reads SGDLS; CDR2 reads YYNGEE. CDR3 amino acids: CASSVGTGDTEAFF. CDR3 bases: TGTGCCAGCAGCGTAGGAACAGGGGACACTGAAGCTTTCTTT.

This clone was counted many times. V and J are TRBV28 and TRBJ2-7; 8 positions agree with TRBD1. Germline V CDR1 and CDR2: MDHEN, SYDVKM. The CDR3 extends over 16 amino acids. Trimming cost V 6 bases and J 4 bases; bases outside gene matches: 14. The CDR3 sequence: CASSLITGGVGYEQYF. CDR3 nucleotides: TGTGCCAGCAGCCTCATTACAGGGGGTGTGGGTTACGAGCAGTACTTC.

The CDR3 loop reads CASSESGSTYNEQFF. The CDR3 region has the DNA TGTGCCAGCAGTGAGAGCGGTTCCACCTACAATGAGCAGTTCTTC. V gene TRBV2 combines with J gene TRBJ2-1; TRBD2 is a possible D gene (5 bases). V was pared by 3 bases and J by 2 bases, with 11 bases between. In germline, CDR1 is SNHLY, CDR2 FYNNEI. This CDR3 contains 15 residues.

The chain carries TRBV6-5 and TRBJ1-1; TRBD1 is a possible D gene (5 bases). CDR1 MNHEY and CDR2 SVGAGI come from the germline V gene. The CDR3 has 15 amino acids. With 0 bases removed from V and 0 bases from J, the gap between germline ends came to 8 bases. CDR3 protein: CASSYSGGMNTEAFF. The CDR3 DNA reads as TGTGCCAGCAGTTACTCCGGGGGGATGAACACTGAAGCTTTCTTT.

The chain links TRBV9 to TRBJ2-3, with TRBD2 as a possible D gene (5 bases). There are 16 residues in the CDR3. Germline values: CDR1 SGDLS, CDR2 YYNGEE. With 0 bases removed from V and 0 bases from J, the gap between germline ends came to 11 bases. The CDR3 nucleotides are TGTGCCAGCAGCGTAGAGGGAGAGGCGAGCACAGATACGCAGTATTTT. Translation: CASSVEGEASTDTQYF.

The chain employs TRBV12-3 or TRBV12-4 and TRBJ1-5; D might be TRBD1 (5 bases). The V and J ends lost 4 bases and 3 bases respectively, with 7 bases between them. The CDR3 sequence is 13 residues long. CDR3 nucleotide sequence: TGTGCCAGCAGTTCAGGGCTCAATCAGCCCCAGCATTTT. Protein sequence: CASSSGLNQPQHF.

The chain combines TRBV11-2 with TRBJ1-3; D gene unclear. Germline V gene lookup returns CDR1 SGHAT and CDR2 FQNNGV. Trimming took off 5 bases at V and 0 bases at J, with 11 bases between the two ends. The CDR3 totals 15 residues. The CDR3: CASSPSWSSGNTIYF. CDR3 sequence (DNA): TGTGCCAGCAGCCCCTCGTGGAGCTCTGGAAACACCATATATTTT. The full variable domain, rest sourced from reference TRBV11-2 and TRBJ1-3, is EAGVAQSPRYKIIEKRQSVAFWCNPISGHATLYWYQQILGQGPKLLIQFQNNGVVDDSQLPKDRFSAERLKGVDSTLKIQPAKLEDSAVYLCASSPSWSSGNTIYFGEGSWLTVV.

This clone was seen only once. This chain connects TRBV7-3 to TRBJ2-1; D is unclear. The CDR3 is made up of 14 amino acids. The germline gives CDR1 SGHTA, CDR2 FQGTGA. Trimming cost V 2 bases and J 6 bases, with 11 bases left between them. This chain's CDR3 is CASSLAGTRNEQFF. The CDR3 DNA reads TGTGCCAGCAGCTTAGCAGGCACCCGCAATGAGCAGTTCTTC.

The sample holds a few counts of this clone. V is TRBV27 and J is TRBJ2-7; 11 nucleotides agree with TRBD1. Germline V gene data show CDR1 as MNHEY and CDR2 as SMNVEV (reference sequence). V was pared by 5 bases and J by 0 bases, with 12 bases of the junction left unmatched. The CDR3 covers 18 residues. CDR3 DNA sequence: TGTGCCAGCAGTCTCTCCAGGCCTGGGACAGGGGGCTCCTACGAGCAGTACGTC. Translation: CASSLSRPGTGGSYEQYV.

As regards this clone: At the DNA level, this CDR3 is encoded by other sequences in the same sample as well. CDR3: CASSVGGETQYF. As DNA, the CDR3 is TGTGCCAGCAGCGTAGGAGGGGAGACCCAGTACTTC. J is TRBJ2-5 and V is TRBV9; TRBD2 might be the D (5 bases). V dropped 0 bases and J dropped 5 bases, with 5 bases sitting between them. This CDR3 contains 12 residues. The germline CDR1 and CDR2 sequences are SGDLS and YYNGEE.

The V and J genes are TRBV27 and TRBJ1-5; TRBD1 might be the D (6 bases). Germline CDR1 MNHEY, CDR2 SMNVEV (reference sequence). The CDR3 extends over 15 amino acids. The germline V and J ends were trimmed by 5 bases and 0 bases, with 11 bases remaining between them. In DNA, the CDR3 is TGTGCCAGCAGTCACACAGGGCGTAGCAATCAGCCCCAGCATTTT. Its protein is CASSHTGRSNQPQHF.

The V and J genes are TRBV18 and TRBJ1-2; D uncertain. The CDR3 covers 14 residues. Germline CDR1 reads KGHSH; CDR2 reads LQKENI. With 1 base removed from V and 5 bases from J, the gap between germline ends came to 11 bases. The CDR3 loop reads CASSPLPGLYGYTF. The DNA of the CDR3 is TGTGCCAGCTCACCACTCCCGGGGTTGTATGGCTACACCTTC.

The V and J genes are TRBV2 and TRBJ2-1; TRBD2 matches 10 bases. The length of the CDR3 is 17 residues. V gave up 3 bases and J gave up 9 bases; unmatched junction bases: 14. Germline V gives CDR1 SNHLY, CDR2 FYNNEI. This CDR3 reads CASSESLAGDYRGEQFF. The CDR3 nucleotides read TGTGCCAGCAGTGAGTCGCTAGCGGGAGATTATCGGGGTGAGCAGTTCTTC.

This chain connects TRBV4-1 to TRBJ2-4; D call uncertain. From germline, CDR1 is MGHRA and CDR2 YSYEKL. Trimming removed 0 bases from V and 0 bases from J, with 6 bases in between. The CDR3 is 15 amino acids. The chain's CDR3 is CASSQDPVAKNIQYF. The CDR3 DNA sequence: TGCGCCAGCAGCCAAGATCCAGTAGCCAAAAACATTCAGTACTTC.